The 30 T cell receptor beta chains below all came from one sample that was sequenced in a study of cytomegalovirus exposure and HLA in healthy donors. The study ran its PCR with 60 Vbeta and 13 Jbeta primers. Sequencing used immunoSEQ multiplex PCR; TCRdb keeps in-frame clones, though not all of them. The sample has nearly 110,000 clones; around three quarters are singletons. The source material was PBMCs. These receptor sequences come from a man between 25 and 39 years old in good health and CMV-seronegative.

V gene TRBV5-4 combines with J gene TRBJ2-5; 10 bases match TRBD1. The J call may be mistaken, given a closer DNA end match to TRBJ2-7. Germline V gene lookup returns CDR1 SGHNT and CDR2 YYREEE (reference sequence). The CDR3 is made up of 13 amino acids. CDR3 DNA: TGTGCCAGCAGCTGGGACAGGGGTGACGAGCAGTACTTC. It encodes CASSWDRGDEQYF.

V gene TRBV29-1 combines with J gene TRBJ2-1; 15 positions match TRBD2. Germline V gene sequence: CDR1 SQVTM, CDR2 ANQGSEA. With 4 bases clipped from V and 4 bases from J, the junction kept 5 bases outside the gene matches. The CDR3 is 16 amino acids. The CDR3 is CSVVGLAGGFYNEQFF. The CDR3 DNA sequence: TGCAGCGTTGTGGGACTAGCGGGAGGTTTTTACAATGAGCAGTTCTTC.

This sequence joins TRBV7-2 and TRBJ2-5, with D tentatively TRBD1 (5 bases). Trimming cost V 4 bases and J 2 bases, with 17 bases left between them. Germline V gene data show CDR1 as SGHTA and CDR2 as FQGNSA. CDR3 length equals 16 residues. The CDR3 sequence: CASSSQGGATQETQYF. The CDR3 region has the DNA TGTGCCAGCAGCTCCCAGGGCGGAGCGACACAAGAGACCCAGTACTTC.

The genes are TRBV9 and TRBJ2-3, with D uncertain. The V and J ends lost 0 bases and 1 base respectively, with 12 bases between them. CDR1 and CDR2 from the germline V gene are SGDLS and YYNGEE. This CDR3 is built from 16 residues. CDR3 loop: CASSVAYYPGTDTQYF. The CDR3 DNA reads as TGTGCCAGCAGCGTAGCTTACTACCCAGGCACAGATACGCAGTATTTT. The whole variable domain, remainder taken from reference TRBV9 and TRBJ2-3, is DSGVTQTPKHLITATGQRVTLRCSPRSGDLSVYWYQQSLDQGLQFLIQYYNGEERAKGNILERFSAQQFPDLHSELNLSSLELGDSALYFCASSVAYYPGTDTQYFGPGTRLTVL.

V gene TRBV6-1 combines with J gene TRBJ2-4, with D hard to call. The V end was cut by 0 bases, the J end by 0 bases, with 12 bases between. The germline CDR1 and CDR2 sequences are MNHNS and SASEGT. The CDR3 sequence is 17 residues long. The CDR3 coding sequence is TGTGCCAGCAGTGAAGCTAACCGAGAGATAGCCAAAAACATTCAGTACTTC. Its protein product is CASSEANREIAKNIQYF.

This rearrangement joins TRBV27 to TRBJ2-7, with 9 bases lining up with TRBD1. J lost 1 base, V lost 4 bases, and 5 bases had no gene match. The CDR3 length is 15 residues. From germline, CDR1 is MNHEY and CDR2 SMNVEV (reference sequence). Written as DNA, the CDR3 is TGTGCCAGCAGTTCCCTGGGGACAGGGTCCTACGAGCAGTACTTC. Protein sequence: CASSSLGTGSYEQYF.

The CDR3 sequence: CASSRLSGPSYNEQFF. CDR3 DNA: TGTGCCAGCAGCCGTCTTTCAGGGCCGTCCTACAATGAGCAGTTCTTC. This sequence joins TRBV7-2 and TRBJ2-1; tentatively, D is TRBD1 (5 bases). Germline V gives CDR1 SGHTA, CDR2 FQGNSA. The CDR3 spans 16 residues. Trimming pared 5 bases from V and 1 base from J, leaving 15 bases between.

This clone was seen only a few times. CDR3: CASSLGDRDHYGYTF. CDR3 bases: TGTGCCAGCAGCTTAGGGGACAGGGACCACTATGGCTACACCTTC. The chain is built from TRBV7-9 and TRBJ1-2; 9 nucleotides match TRBD1. V gave up 1 base and J gave up 3 bases; unmatched junction bases: 3. There are 15 residues in the CDR3. From germline, CDR1 is SEHNR and CDR2 FQNEAQ (reference sequence).

The chain has TRBV5-1 and TRBJ2-6; 12 bases fit TRBD1. This CDR3 is 19 amino acids long. Germline V CDR1 and CDR2: SGHRS, YFSETQ. Losses at the gene ends were 0 bases for V and 3 bases for J; bases not matched to a gene: 7. The CDR3: CASSLDGTGGANGANVLTF. The CDR3 bases are TGCGCCAGCAGCTTGGATGGGACAGGGGGCGCCAATGGGGCCAACGTCCTGACTTTC.

V and J are TRBV7-2 and TRBJ1-3, with D possibly being TRBD1 (5 bases). The CDR3 covers 15 residues. Germline-derived CDR1 and CDR2 are SGHTA and FQGNSA. Trimming took 2 bases from V and 3 from J, leaving 11 bases between them. Here the CDR3 reads CASSLSGTGGNTIYF. The CDR3 nucleotides read TGTGCCAGCAGCTTATCCGGGACTGGTGGAAACACCATATATTTT.

The chain employs TRBV5-1 and TRBJ1-1; possibly TRBD1 for D (6 bases). Germline V gives CDR1 SGHRS, CDR2 YFSETQ. This CDR3 comprises 14 residues. The V end was cut by 2 bases, the J end by 5 bases, with 13 bases between. The CDR3 is CASSFSDSRTEAFF. DNA for the CDR3: TGCGCCAGCAGCTTCTCGGACAGTCGGACTGAAGCTTTCTTT. Supplemented by reference TRBV5-1 and TRBJ1-1, the full variable domain reads KAGVTQTPRYLIKTRGQQVTLSCSPISGHRSVSWYQQTPGQGLQFLFEYFSETQRNKGNFPGRFSGRQFSNSRSEMNVSTLELGDSALYLCASSFSDSRTEAFFGQGTRLTVV.

The chain is built from TRBV29-1 and TRBJ2-2, with 11 bases fitting TRBD1. The CDR3 length is 16 residues. Germline CDR1 is SQVTM and CDR2 is ANQGSEA. Trimming removed 7 bases from V and 4 bases from J; junction bases left unmatched: 11. The CDR3 coding sequence is TGCAGCGCTAGATCCCGGACAGGGGGCAGCACCGGGGAGCTGTTTTTT. Its protein product is CSARSRTGGSTGELFF.

The chain employs TRBV5-4 and TRBJ2-5; D might be TRBD1 (6 bases). The CDR3 totals 15 residues. V was pared by 6 bases and J by 3 bases, with 18 bases between. CDR1 is SGHNT, CDR2 YYREEE, per germline (reference sequence). In DNA form, the CDR3 reads TGTGCCAGCACCCAAGGTTCGGACAGAAAAGAGACCCAGTACTTC. It is translated as CASTQGSDRKETQYF.

The chain employs TRBV29-1 and TRBJ2-1; D is undetermined. V dropped 7 bases and J dropped 3 bases, with 10 bases sitting between them. The germline V gene has CDR1 SQVTM and CDR2 ANQGSEA. The CDR3 length is 12 residues. CDR3 DNA: TGCAGCGGTACACCAGGCTACAATGAGCAGTTCTTC. It specifies CSGTPGYNEQFF.

This chain connects TRBV10-2 to TRBJ2-1, with TRBD2 identical over 8 bases. Trimming removed 4 bases from V and 8 bases from J; junction bases left unmatched: 7. The length of the CDR3 is 14 residues. Germline CDR1 and CDR2: WSHSY and SAAADI. Here the CDR3 reads CASSGIAGTYEQFF. The CDR3 coding sequence is TGCGCCAGCAGTGGCATAGCGGGAACATATGAGCAGTTCTTC.

V is TRBV5-6 and J is TRBJ1-5; D is unresolved. With 1 base removed from V and 0 bases from J, the gap between germline ends came to 5 bases. Per the germline V gene, CDR1 is SGHDT and CDR2 is YYEEEE. CDR3 size: 14 residues. In DNA form, the CDR3 reads TGTGCCAGCAGCTTGCTGGCTAGCAATCAGCCCCAGCATTTT. The encoded protein is CASSLLASNQPQHF.

This chain uses TRBV5-5 with TRBJ2-5, with D maybe TRBD2 (5 bases). Trimming removed 2 bases at V and 2 bases at J, with 10 bases between. Germline values: CDR1 SGHKS, CDR2 YYEKEE (reference sequence). The CDR3 is 14 residues long. CDR3 in amino acids: CASSFRAAQETQYF. The CDR3 DNA sequence: TGTGCCAGCAGCTTCAGAGCGGCTCAAGAGACCCAGTACTTC.

The chain couples TRBV5-1 to TRBJ2-5; TRBD1 aligns across 8 bases. Losses at the gene ends were 0 bases for V and 4 bases for J; bases not matched to a gene: 2. From germline, CDR1 is SGHRS and CDR2 YFSETQ. The CDR3 is 14 amino acids. The CDR3 region is CASSLGDRGETQYF. CDR3 sequence (DNA): TGCGCCAGCAGCTTGGGAGACAGGGGAGAGACCCAGTACTTC. Full variable domain (missing parts from reference TRBV5-1 and TRBJ2-5): KAGVTQTPRYLIKTRGQQVTLSCSPISGHRSVSWYQQTPGQGLQFLFEYFSETQRNKGNFPGRFSGRQFSNSRSEMNVSTLELGDSALYLCASSLGDRGETQYFGPGTRLLVL.

The table lists this clone with a count of one. This chain joins TRBV29-1 and TRBJ2-3; D is unclear. Between the trimmed V and J ends, which lost 4 bases and 2 bases, there was a span of 13 bases. The CDR3 covers 14 residues. Germline CDR1 and CDR2: SQVTM and ANQGSEA. The CDR3 region has the DNA TGCAGCGTTGTCCAGCGAGCCTTCACAGATACGCAGTATTTT. Protein sequence: CSVVQRAFTDTQYF.

This sequence joins TRBV9 and TRBJ2-1, with 9 bases aligning to TRBD2. V lost 1 base to trimming and J lost 9 bases; unmatched junction nucleotides: 5. The CDR3 runs to 14 residues. Germline assignment: CDR1 SGDLS and CDR2 YYNGEE. CDR3 nucleotide sequence: TGTGCCAGCAGCGTAATAGCGGGAGTGAGTGAGCAGTTCTTC. Protein sequence: CASSVIAGVSEQFF. Filled out from reference TRBV9 and TRBJ2-1, the complete variable domain reads DSGVTQTPKHLITATGQRVTLRCSPRSGDLSVYWYQQSLDQGLQFLIQYYNGEERAKGNILERFSAQQFPDLHSELNLSSLELGDSALYFCASSVIAGVSEQFFGPGTRLTVL.

V usage is TRBV25-1 and J usage is TRBJ1-4, with a tentative D call TRBD1 (6 bases). This CDR3 is 15 amino acids long. V shed 3 bases and J shed 3 bases, with 11 bases lying between them. Germline CDR1 is MGHDK and CDR2 is SYGVNS. CDR3 loop: CASSDRGQANEKLFF. The CDR3 DNA sequence: TGTGCCAGCAGTGACAGGGGTCAGGCTAATGAAAAACTGTTTTTT.

The chain employs TRBV7-2 and TRBJ2-2, with D perhaps TRBD2 (6 bases). The ends were cut back, 1 base at V and 1 base at J, with 13 bases in the middle. CDR1 is SGHTA and CDR2 is FQGNSA in the germline V gene. The CDR3 contains 17 residues. DNA of the CDR3: TGTGCCAGCAGCTTAGGGGTTGCTAGCGTGAACACCGGGGAGCTGTTTTTT. Protein sequence: CASSLGVASVNTGELFF.

The chain recombines TRBV30 with TRBJ1-4; 7 bases fit TRBD1. Germline values: CDR1 GTSNPN, CDR2 SVGIG (reference sequence). The trim removed 3 bases at V and 8 bases at J, leaving 12 bases unmatched. This CDR3 has 15 amino acids. CDR3 DNA: TGTGCCTGGAGGCCTCGACAGGGCTTAGGGGAAAAACTGTTTTTT. Protein product: CAWRPRQGLGEKLFF. Full variable domain (rest looked up from reference TRBV30 and TRBJ1-4): SQTIHQWPATLVQPVGSPLSLECTVEGTSNPNLYWYRQAAGRGLQLLFYSVGIGQISSEVPQNLSASRPQDRQFILSSKKLLLSDSGFYLCAWRPRQGLGEKLFFGSGTQLSVL.

The CDR3 bases are TGCGCCAGCAGCCAAGTGGAACAGCAAGAGACCCAGTACTTC. It specifies CASSQVEQQETQYF. J is TRBJ2-5 and V is TRBV4-1, with D uncertain. This CDR3 has 14 amino acids. Germline V gene lookup returns CDR1 MGHRA and CDR2 YSYEKL. Trimming left V 1 base short and J 2 bases short, with 8 bases between.

V usage is TRBV5-1 and J usage is TRBJ2-3; possible D gene TRBD2, 5 bases. The V and J ends lost 1 base and 7 bases respectively, with 25 bases between them. In germline, CDR1 is SGHRS, CDR2 YFSETQ. The CDR3 runs to 18 residues. The CDR3 DNA sequence: TGCGCCAGCAGCTTGCAGCCCCCGGGGTCACCGCGGCCGAATACGCAGTATTTT. Protein product: CASSLQPPGSPRPNTQYF. Full variable domain (outside the CDR3, taken from reference TRBV5-1 and TRBJ2-3): KAGVTQTPRYLIKTRGQQVTLSCSPISGHRSVSWYQQTPGQGLQFLFEYFSETQRNKGNFPGRFSGRQFSNSRSEMNVSTLELGDSALYLCASSLQPPGSPRPNTQYFGPGTRLTVL.

The sample holds one count of this clone. The J gene is TRBJ2-5, the V gene TRBV7-9; 7 nucleotides agree with TRBD1. After removal of 3 bases from V and 2 bases from J, the junction contained 3 bases not matched to a gene. The germline V gene has CDR1 SEHNR and CDR2 FQNEAQ (reference sequence). CDR3 length: 14 residues. CDR3 protein: CASSFSDRQETQYF. The CDR3 coding sequence is TGTGCCAGCAGCTTCTCGGACAGGCAAGAGACCCAGTACTTC.

This chain links TRBV19 with TRBJ2-7, with D tentatively TRBD2 (6 bases). Germline V lookup: CDR1 LNHDA, CDR2 SQIVND (reference sequence). The CDR3 is 13 residues long. Trimming took off 2 bases at V and 9 bases at J, with 14 bases between the two ends. The CDR3 here is CASSISGDSTQYF. CDR3 nucleotides: TGTGCCAGTAGTATATCGGGGGACTCCACGCAGTACTTC.

The rearrangement uses TRBV2 and TRBJ1-1; D ambiguous. The V gene's germline CDR1 is SNHLY and CDR2 FYNNEI. V lost 4 bases and J lost 1, with 19 bases in between. This CDR3 has 17 residues. CDR3 amino acids: CASSGYSWWEGNTEAFF. In DNA, the CDR3 is TGTGCCAGCAGTGGATACTCCTGGTGGGAGGGGAACACTGAAGCTTTCTTT.

The sample holds a few counts of this clone. This chain uses TRBV6-1 with TRBJ1-1; D gene uncertain. V was trimmed by 6 bases and J by 1 base, leaving 9 bases between them. The CDR3 covers 13 residues. The germline CDR1 and CDR2 sequences are MNHNS and SASEGT. CDR3 DNA: TGTGCCAGCAGGTGGGCCGAGAACACTGAAGCTTTCTTT. Its protein is CASRWAENTEAFF.

The chain employs TRBV30 and TRBJ1-4; TRBD1 agrees at 7 bases. CDR1 and CDR2 (germline): GTSNPN, SVGIG (reference sequence). J gave up 10 bases and V 4 bases, and 12 bases lay outside the gene matches. The CDR3 spans 14 residues. The chain's CDR3 is CAWNLRDSLSKLFF. As DNA, the CDR3 is TGTGCCTGGAACTTGAGGGACAGCCTATCAAAACTGTTTTTT.